These T cell receptor beta chains were read from a single sample in a study of T-cell reconstitution after alpha-beta-depleted transplantation in children. TCRdb passed the PCR reads through MiXCR, listing each CDR3 protein once. Of 200,000 to 250,000 distinct CDR3 sequences detected, 8.5% to 10% appear once; the ten largest clones hold approximately 6.2%. The sequencing here drew on PBMCs from the stem cell graft donor, taken from the stem cell graft. The receptors shown here come from a human donor who donated a stem cell graft to a child with acute lymphoblastic leukemia. Both conserved end residues are part of each CDR3.

V,J,CDR3
TRBV19,TRBJ2-5,CASREGQVVETQYF
TRBV3-1,TRBJ1-5,CASSPQGGHQPQHF
TRBV20-1,TRBJ2-7,CSARWTGATYEQYF
TRBV5-1,TRBJ1-4,CASSRDRGSEKLFF
TRBV29-1,TRBJ2-3,CSVEFSTDTQYF
TRBV6-5,TRBJ2-3,CASSYRAGPIVDTQYF
TRBV9,TRBJ2-5,CASSTGTNRQETQYF
TRBV18,TRBJ1-5,CASSPPMMDRGRRPQHF
TRBV5-1,TRBJ1-4,CASSLATNEKLFF
TRBV29-1,TRBJ2-4,CSARDRGGIQYF
TRBV7-8,TRBJ2-7,CASSLDEVRVNEQYF
TRBV20-1,TRBJ2-7,CSARDRGGVYEQYF
TRBV11-2,TRBJ1-1,CASRPGYTNTEAFF
TRBV6-2/TRBV6-3,TRBJ2-1,CASSLTQANEQFF
TRBV5-6,TRBJ2-7,CASSRGPSYEQYF
TRBV4-2,TRBJ1-2,CASSQPTGSYVGYTF
TRBV20-1,TRBJ1-5,CSARRDRQNQPQHF
TRBV27,TRBJ2-2,CASSFAGELFF
TRBV12-3/TRBV12-4,TRBJ1-1,CASSSTGEAFF
TRBV4-2,TRBJ1-2,CASSLSDRVQGYTF
TRBV11-2,TRBJ1-1,CASSLGASMNTEAFF
TRBV20-1,TRBJ2-1,CSASGGNTYNEQFF
TRBV20-1,TRBJ1-5,CRNLREAPGPQHF
TRBV3-1,TRBJ2-3,CASSSSGGSADTQYF
TRBV6-2/TRBV6-3,TRBJ1-6,CASSYSGDPNSPLHF
TRBV13,TRBJ2-7,CASSRTGANSYEQYF
TRBV7-2,TRBJ1-1,CASLRGPDTEAFF
TRBV27,TRBJ1-2,CASSPVRQGTGGYTF
TRBV4-2,TRBJ1-5,CASSQADRGYQPQHF
TRBV7-8,TRBJ2-4,CASSLLRLRSGSVPKNIQYF
TRBV12-3/TRBV12-4,TRBJ1-1,CASSLSTEAFF
TRBV14,TRBJ1-4,CASSQEQRLNEKLFF
TRBV7-6,TRBJ1-3,CASSSLTGVGNTIYF
TRBV20-1,TRBJ2-3,CSAAAPNKTQYF
TRBV7-9,TRBJ2-1,CASSVNRGRNEQFF
TRBV14,TRBJ1-2,CASSQEGSLGYGYTF
TRBV5-5,TRBJ2-1,CASSFSGGSYNEQFF
TRBV29-1,TRBJ1-1,CSVGPGTGGTEAFF
TRBV9,TRBJ1-2,CASSARDRGYGYTF
TRBV7-2,TRBJ1-2,CASSLSRQTSNYGYTF
TRBV20-1,TRBJ1-1,CSARPTGGVSEAFF
TRBV5-6,TRBJ1-5,CASSASGIRQPQHF
TRBV12-3/TRBV12-4,TRBJ2-5,CASSPMSSSETQYF